Below, one T cell receptor beta chain is given with its context. It has no known antigen specificity. No base qualities exist here, and no much larger clone lies one base off it. The sample's treatment or condition label is to be understood as: in vitro stimulation with specific CMV peptide epitopes to enrich CMV-specific T cells. This sample was included in a study of T cell repertoires in cytomegalovirus infection (dated by TCRdb to between 2018 and 2020). Regarding the study in general: Recently identified HLA-C-restricted CMV epitopes, whose presentation resists viral immunomodulation, were targeted by peptide stimulations together with well-studied HLA-B-restricted epitopes. Donor HLA type was relevant to the analysis, because carriage of CMV infection together with the matching HLA type was indicated by public TCR beta signatures. On the study overall, not on this receptor specifically: Carriers of CMV infection plus the relevant HLA type were discriminated by the cumulative frequency of public TCR beta family members in the study cohort and in an independent 352-donor cohort. The ex vivo response was dominated by HLA-C-restricted CMV-specific TCR beta clonotypes, which also provided the single most frequent clonotype in two of eight donors.

Germline trimming: 4 bases from V, 6 bases from J; junction bases outside gene matches: 3. Via the germline V gene, CDR1 is MGHRA and CDR2 YSYEKL. Taken from cysteine to phenylalanine, the CDR3 has 13 residues. The retained sequence is limited to the CDR3, 39 bases, with the frame set at the first base. TCRdb shows the sequencer as Illumina HiSeq 1500. TCRdb's own reprocessing of the public reads used fastp at Q25 and MiXCR and kept productive beta chains. Entries that share a CDR3 protein sequence are merged under the most common genes and DNA. The sample table contains roughly 920,000 distinct CDR3 sequences; only one count was recorded for less than 35% of them. The ten most abundant clones make up about an eighth of the sample.

The receptor comes from a human donor in good health (CMV status not recorded). Some clones in this sample may be carry-over from other donors' samples. This specimen was cultured CD8+ T cells from PBMCs, taken from culture after CMV antigen stimulation. This sequence uses TRBV4-1 and TRBJ2-1, and 7 bases in between align with TRBD1. CDR3 region: CASSRPGGNEQFF. In nucleotides, the sequence is TGCGCCAGCAGCCGACCAGGGGGCAATGAGCAGTTCTTC.